This T cell receptor beta chain came from a study of T cells and Merkel cell carcinoma outcomes. TCRdb keeps only in-frame clones here, not all; method: immunoSEQ multiplex PCR. The data show 15,000 to 17,000 clones, over 70% seen once. CDR1 is SNHLY and CDR2 is FYNNEI in the germline V gene. The CDR3 has 14 amino acids. Losses at the gene ends were 4 bases for V and 5 bases for J; bases not matched to a gene: 7. This TCR was sampled from a human donor with Merkel cell carcinoma. The sequenced material came from tumor tissue from Merkel cell carcinoma. V and J are TRBV2 and TRBJ1-2; 7 bases match TRBD1. The CDR3 reads CASSGGGTEYGYTF. In DNA form, the CDR3 reads TGTGCCAGCAGTGGCGGAGGGACAGAGTATGGCTACACCTTC.